The present T cell receptor beta chain was sequenced within a study of cytomegalovirus exposure and HLA in healthy donors. Study observations and caveats: Cytomegalovirus association was assigned to about 150 TCR beta chains.

The protocol was immunoSEQ multiplex PCR, while the TCRdb copy is restricted to in-frame clones and leaves out a portion. The repertoire holds roughly 120,000 clones, approximately 90% seen once, with about 1.8% in the top ten. Trimming removed 2 bases from V and 5 bases from J; junction bases left unmatched: 13. CDR3 length: 17 residues. The V gene's germline CDR1 is ENHRY and CDR2 SYGVKD. As concerns this clone: What it binds is unknown.

V and J are TRBV10-3 and TRBJ1-1; 8 positions match TRBD1. Sequences were obtained from PBMCs. This sequence was found in a man aged 18 to 29 in good health and CMV-seronegative. CDR3 DNA: TGTGCCATCAGTGAGGGCCCTGACAGGGGATGGCGGACTGAAGCTTTCTTT. It yields the protein CAISEGPDRGWRTEAFF.